This TCR beta chain came from a study of cytomegalovirus exposure and HLA in healthy donors. Both 60 Vbeta primers and 13 Jbeta primers went into the PCR. The data were produced by immunoSEQ multiplex PCR, yet TCRdb's version contains in-frame clones alone and is incomplete. The data show 150,000 to 200,000 clones, around 77% seen once. Of note for this clone: What it binds is not known.

Overall study results and limits: HLA alleles were associated with 16,000 or so TCR beta sequences in a later analysis at 0.05 false discovery rate.

The source of this sequence is a man aged 35 to 55 in good health and CMV-seronegative. The sample was PBMCs.

The CDR3 DNA follows: TGTGCCAGCAGCCGGGGACAGAGGGAGACCCAGTACTTC. It is translated as CASSRGQRETQYF. The chain uses TRBV11-2 and TRBJ2-5; 7 positions match TRBD1. V was clipped by 5 bases and J by 5 bases; unmatched bases: 5. This CDR3 contains 13 residues. Germline-derived CDR1 and CDR2 are SGHAT and FQNNGV. Variable domain in full (rest from reference TRBV11-2 and TRBJ2-5): EAGVAQSPRYKIIEKRQSVAFWCNPISGHATLYWYQQILGQGPKLLIQFQNNGVVDDSQLPKDRFSAERLKGVDSTLKIQPAKLEDSAVYLCASSRGQRETQYFGPGTRLLVL.